Presented here are 7 T cell receptor beta chains from one specimen sequenced in a study of cytomegalovirus exposure and HLA in healthy donors. PCR primers comprised 60 Vbeta and 13 Jbeta primers. Clones were read by immunoSEQ multiplex PCR, and TCRdb kept only the in-frame ones, dropping some. The sample lists tens of thousands of clones, approximately 73% occurring once. Source material: PBMCs. Every receptor here comes from a man over 45 in good health and CMV-seronegative.

The V call is TRBV27, the J call TRBJ2-6; 9 positions agree with TRBD2. CDR1 MNHEY and CDR2 SMNVEV come from the germline V gene (reference sequence). This CDR3 is built from 18 residues. The J segment lost 1 base and the V segment lost 7 bases, leaving 11 bases of the junction unmatched. The CDR3 loop reads CASTRVGGGASGANVLTF. Written as DNA, the CDR3 is TGTGCCAGCACTCGCGTGGGCGGGGGGGCATCTGGGGCCAACGTCCTGACTTTC.

The chain uses TRBV7-9 and TRBJ1-2; possible D gene TRBD1, 5 bases. The germline V and J ends were trimmed by 5 bases and 5 bases, with 18 bases remaining between them. CDR1 is SEHNR, CDR2 FQNEAQ, per germline (reference sequence). The CDR3 has 15 amino acids. CDR3 in DNA: TGTGCCAGCAGCGATCCCGGCGGGGGAGGGTATGGCTACACCTTC. Amino acid sequence: CASSDPGGGGYGYTF.

The count of this clone is one. As DNA, the CDR3 is TGTGCCAGCAGCTCAACTTCGGGGGCTGGAAACACCATATATTTT. Its translation: CASSSTSGAGNTIYF. The chain recombines TRBV11-2 with TRBJ1-3, with D perhaps TRBD1 (5 bases). V lost 4 bases to trimming and J lost 2 bases, with 12 bases between them. The V gene's germline CDR1 is SGHAT and CDR2 FQNNGV. The CDR3 has 15 amino acids.

The V and J genes are TRBV7-6 and TRBJ2-1; possibly TRBD2 for D (6 bases). V lost 2 bases, J lost 3 bases, and 17 bases lay in between. The CDR3 loop spans 17 amino acids. The V gene's germline CDR1 is SGHVS and CDR2 FNYEAQ. CDR3 DNA: TGTGCCAGCAGCTTAAGGTCCCCGGGGGTATTCTACAATGAGCAGTTCTTC. Its protein product is CASSLRSPGVFYNEQFF.

The chain is built from TRBV6-5 and TRBJ2-7, with 10 bases fitting TRBD1. This CDR3 contains 15 residues. V shed 5 bases, J shed 5 bases, and the junction held 9 bases outside the gene matches. Germline-derived CDR1 and CDR2 are MNHEY and SVGAGI. The CDR3 DNA is TGTGCCAGCAGTAACAGACAGGGGGCATTGCACGAGCAGTACTTC. Residues: CASSNRQGALHEQYF.

The gene calls are TRBV18 and TRBJ1-2; 9 bases are a match to TRBD1. Germline lookup yields CDR1 KGHSH and CDR2 LQKENI. CDR3 length: 15 residues. With 2 bases clipped from V and 7 bases from J, the junction kept 8 bases outside the gene matches. CDR3 loop: CASSPGGTGQAGYTF. The CDR3 DNA reads TGTGCCAGCTCACCAGGAGGGACAGGGCAAGCTGGCTACACCTTC.

V usage is TRBV30 and J usage is TRBJ2-2, with TRBD2 identical over 8 bases. The CDR3 totals 15 residues. With 0 bases clipped from V and 8 bases from J, the junction kept 8 bases outside the gene matches. Germline CDR1 reads GTSNPN; CDR2 reads SVGIG (reference sequence). The CDR3 DNA is TGTGCCTGGAGTGTAAAGGGGACTAGGTTAGGGGAGCTGTTTTTT. Translation gives CAWSVKGTRLGELFF.